A single sample gave rise to the 9 T cell receptor beta chains below, sequenced in a study of a mutant IDH1 vaccine in newly diagnosed glioma. These receptors lack a known antigen. Time point of the sample: week 35, safety follow-up. The study gave 300 ug of mutant IDH1 20-mer peptide per vaccine dose, with topical imiquimod. The repertoire was sequenced with immunoSEQ multiplex PCR; TCRdb's copy has only in-frame clones and lacks some. The sample lists 30,000 to 40,000 clones, roughly 80% occurring once. This material consisted of PBMCs, taken from a glioma patient whose treatment included an IDH1 peptide vaccine. The receptor set was obtained from a woman under 30 with glioma.

The rearrangement joins TRBV5-6 to TRBJ1-2; D perhaps matches TRBD1 (5 bases). The germline V gene encodes CDR1 SGHDT and CDR2 YYEEEE. CDR3 length equals 15 residues. Trimming removed 4 bases from V and 4 bases from J, with 17 bases in between. The CDR3 nucleotides read TGTGCCAGCAGCCCCAAGGGGAGGTTCGGCTATGGCTACACCTTC. It codes for CASSPKGRFGYGYTF.

The rearrangement joins TRBV2 to TRBJ2-7; D not certain. This CDR3 has 11 residues. V lost 5 bases and J lost 5, with 7 bases in between. Germline lookup yields CDR1 SNHLY and CDR2 FYNNEI. CDR3 amino acids: CASSYSHEQYF. CDR3 nucleotides: TGTGCCAGCAGTTACAGCCACGAGCAGTACTTC.

The V gene is TRBV29-1, the J gene TRBJ1-4; TRBD1 might be the D (5 bases). V lost 4 bases and J 5 bases, leaving 8 bases between the germline ends. This CDR3 comprises 12 residues. Germline-derived CDR1 and CDR2 are SQVTM and ANQGSEA. The CDR3 here is CSVAAGNEKLFF. The CDR3 DNA sequence: TGCAGCGTTGCGGCAGGGAATGAAAAACTGTTTTTT.

J is TRBJ1-6 and V is TRBV14; D uncertain. The CDR3 is 14 residues long. The V end was cut by 1 base, the J end by 7 bases, with 8 bases between. Germline V CDR1 and CDR2: SGHDN, FVKESK. CDR3 protein: CASSQAASNSPLHF. CDR3 DNA sequence: TGTGCCAGCAGCCAAGCTGCCTCCAATTCACCCCTCCACTTT.

The genes are TRBV7-2 and TRBJ2-5, with D perhaps TRBD2 (5 bases). Germline loops: CDR1 SGHTA, CDR2 FQGNSA. With 4 bases removed from V and 0 bases from J, the gap between germline ends came to 15 bases. CDR3 length equals 16 residues. CDR3 sequence (DNA): TGTGCCAGCAGCTCGCTAGGCAGCGGACACCAAGAGACCCAGTACTTC. Translation gives CASSSLGSGHQETQYF.

The chain couples TRBV7-2 to TRBJ2-5; D remains ambiguous. V gave up 4 bases and J gave up 5 bases, with 8 bases separating them. CDR1 and CDR2 (germline): SGHTA, FQGNSA. The CDR3 runs to 12 residues. DNA for the CDR3: TGTGCCAGCAGCTCCCTAAGGGAGACCCAGTACTTC. Its protein product is CASSSLRETQYF.

The J gene is TRBJ2-7, the V gene TRBV6-1; either TRBD1 or TRBD2 may fit D (5 bases each). Germline V gene lookup returns CDR1 MNHNS and CDR2 SASEGT. V was clipped by 5 bases and J by 3 bases, with 11 bases between them. This CDR3 is built from 13 residues. The CDR3 DNA follows: TGTGCCAGCAGTCTGGGACGGCGCTACGAGCAGTACTTC. Encoded protein: CASSLGRRYEQYF.

The chain recombines TRBV6-1 with TRBJ1-2; D not resolved. The CDR3 spans 10 residues. Deletions cut 10 bases from V and 7 bases from J, with 10 bases between. Germline V lookup: CDR1 MNHNS, CDR2 SASEGT. In DNA, the CDR3 is TGTGCCACCACGTCGTTTGGCTACACCTTC. It yields the protein CATTSFGYTF.

The J gene is TRBJ2-1, the V gene TRBV7-8, with TRBD2 matching over 9 bases. With 4 bases clipped from V and 5 bases from J, the junction kept 6 bases outside the gene matches. The length of the CDR3 is 15 residues. In germline, CDR1 is SGHVS, CDR2 FQNEAQ. The CDR3 is CASSSGLARNNEQFF. Here the CDR3 DNA reads TGTGCCAGCAGCTCAGGACTAGCGAGAAACAATGAGCAGTTCTTC.